This T cell receptor (beta chain) was profiled in a study of blood T cell repertoires in COVID-19. Study background: There were acute and convalescent COVID-19 samples, and they came from the United States, Italy and Spain.

With V trimmed by 6 bases and J by 4 bases, 5 bases remained unmatched. The length of the CDR3 is 13 residues. Seattle's cohort entered during active infection and was followed longitudinally. Repertoires were generated with immunoSEQ multiplex PCR, while TCRdb's copy carries only in-frame clones and drops some. The sample has about 270,000 clones; around 92% are singletons. Sequenced sample: peripheral blood. J is TRBJ1-2 and V is TRBV12-3 or TRBV12-4; TRBD1 aligns across 7 bases. The clonotype was recovered from a young adult with COVID-19, enrolled during active disease. CDR3 in amino acids: CASRDRATYGYTF. DNA for the CDR3: TGTGCCAGCAGAGACAGGGCGACCTATGGCTACACCTTC.